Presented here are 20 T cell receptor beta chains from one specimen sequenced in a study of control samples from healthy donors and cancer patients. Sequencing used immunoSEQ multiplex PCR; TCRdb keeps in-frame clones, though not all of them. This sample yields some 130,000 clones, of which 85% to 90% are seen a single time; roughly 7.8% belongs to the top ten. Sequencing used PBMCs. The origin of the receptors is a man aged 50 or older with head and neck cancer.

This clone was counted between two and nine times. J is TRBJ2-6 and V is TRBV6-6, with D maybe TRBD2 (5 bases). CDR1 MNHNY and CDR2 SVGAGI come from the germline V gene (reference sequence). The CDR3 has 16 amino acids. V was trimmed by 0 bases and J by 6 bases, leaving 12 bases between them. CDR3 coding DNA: TGTGCCAGCAGTTACTCGACTATGCTGGAGGCCAACGTCCTGACTTTC. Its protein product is CASSYSTMLEANVLTF.

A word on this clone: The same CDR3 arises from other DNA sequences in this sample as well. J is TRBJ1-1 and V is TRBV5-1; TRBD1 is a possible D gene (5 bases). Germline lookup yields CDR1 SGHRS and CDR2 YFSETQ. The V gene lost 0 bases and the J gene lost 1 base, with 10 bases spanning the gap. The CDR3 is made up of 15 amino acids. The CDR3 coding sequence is TGCGCCAGCAGCTTGGGCGGGGGTCCGAACACTGAAGCTTTCTTT. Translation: CASSLGGGPNTEAFF.

CDR3 in DNA: TGTGCCAGCAGTTCCCCGGCCTCAGGGAACTACGAGCAGTACTTC. Translating gives CASSSPASGNYEQYF. The rearrangement joins TRBV6-5 to TRBJ2-7; TRBD1 might be the D (5 bases). The CDR3 covers 15 residues. V was clipped by 4 bases and J by 3 bases, with 16 bases between them. The germline V gene encodes CDR1 MNHEY and CDR2 SVGAGI.

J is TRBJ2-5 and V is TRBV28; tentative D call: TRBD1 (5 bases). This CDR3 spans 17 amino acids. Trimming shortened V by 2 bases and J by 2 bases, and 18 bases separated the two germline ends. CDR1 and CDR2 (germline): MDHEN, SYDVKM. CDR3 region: CASSLEPRQSSQETQYF. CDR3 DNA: TGTGCCAGCAGTTTAGAGCCAAGACAGAGTTCTCAAGAGACCCAGTACTTC. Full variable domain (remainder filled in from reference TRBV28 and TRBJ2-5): DVKVTQSSRYLVKRTGEKVFLECVQDMDHENMFWYRQDPGLGLRLIYFSYDVKMKEKGDIPEGYSVSREKKERFSLILESASTNQTSMYLCASSLEPRQSSQETQYFGPGTRLLVL.

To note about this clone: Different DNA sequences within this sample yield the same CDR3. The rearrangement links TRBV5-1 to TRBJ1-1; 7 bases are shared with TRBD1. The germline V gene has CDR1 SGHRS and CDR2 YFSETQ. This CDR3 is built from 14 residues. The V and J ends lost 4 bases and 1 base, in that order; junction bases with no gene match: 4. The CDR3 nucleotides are TGCGCCAGCAGCCTTCAGGGGGGGAACACTGAAGCTTTCTTT. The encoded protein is CASSLQGGNTEAFF.

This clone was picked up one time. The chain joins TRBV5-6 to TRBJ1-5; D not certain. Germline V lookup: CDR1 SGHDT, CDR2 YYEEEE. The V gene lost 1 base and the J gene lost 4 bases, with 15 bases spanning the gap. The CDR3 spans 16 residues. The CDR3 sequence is CASSLSSAPPNQPQHF. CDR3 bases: TGTGCCAGCAGCTTGTCCTCGGCACCGCCAAATCAGCCCCAGCATTTT. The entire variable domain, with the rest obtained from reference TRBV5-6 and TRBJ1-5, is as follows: DAGVTQSPTHLIKTRGQQVTLRCSPKSGHDTVSWYQQALGQGPQFIFQYYEEEERQRGNFPDRFSGHQFPNYSSELNVNALLLGDSALYLCASSLSSAPPNQPQHFGDGTRLSIL.

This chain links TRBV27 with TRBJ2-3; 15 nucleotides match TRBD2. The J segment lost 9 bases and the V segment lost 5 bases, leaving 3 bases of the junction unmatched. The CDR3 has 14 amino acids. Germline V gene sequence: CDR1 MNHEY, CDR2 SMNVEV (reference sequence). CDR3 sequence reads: CASSPGTSGRTQYF. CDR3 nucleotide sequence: TGTGCCAGCAGTCCCGGGACTAGCGGGAGGACGCAGTATTTT.

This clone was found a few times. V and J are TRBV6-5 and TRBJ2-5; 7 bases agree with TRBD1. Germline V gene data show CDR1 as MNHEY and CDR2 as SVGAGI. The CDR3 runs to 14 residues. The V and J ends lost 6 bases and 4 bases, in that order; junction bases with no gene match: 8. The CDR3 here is CASRLQGSRETQYF. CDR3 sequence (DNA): TGTGCCAGCAGGTTACAGGGGTCTCGAGAGACCCAGTACTTC.

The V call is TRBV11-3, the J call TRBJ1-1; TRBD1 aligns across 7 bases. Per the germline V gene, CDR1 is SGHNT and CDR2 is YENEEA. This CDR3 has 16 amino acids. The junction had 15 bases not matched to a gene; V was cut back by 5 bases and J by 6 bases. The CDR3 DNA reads TGTGCCAGCAGCCTGCCCGGGACAGAGGGGGACCCTGAAGCTTTCTTT. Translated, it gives CASSLPGTEGDPEAFF.

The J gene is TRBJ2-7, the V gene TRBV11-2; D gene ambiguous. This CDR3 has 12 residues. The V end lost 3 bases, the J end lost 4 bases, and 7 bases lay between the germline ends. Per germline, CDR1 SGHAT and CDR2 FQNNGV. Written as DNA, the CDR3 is TGTGCCAGCAGCTTTAACGAATACGAGCAGTACTTC. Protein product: CASSFNEYEQYF.

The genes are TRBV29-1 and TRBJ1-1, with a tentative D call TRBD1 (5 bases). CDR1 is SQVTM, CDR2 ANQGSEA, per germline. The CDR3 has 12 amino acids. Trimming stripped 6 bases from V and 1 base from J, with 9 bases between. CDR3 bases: TGCAGCGTCGCAGACAGGAACACTGAAGCTTTCTTT. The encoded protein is CSVADRNTEAFF.

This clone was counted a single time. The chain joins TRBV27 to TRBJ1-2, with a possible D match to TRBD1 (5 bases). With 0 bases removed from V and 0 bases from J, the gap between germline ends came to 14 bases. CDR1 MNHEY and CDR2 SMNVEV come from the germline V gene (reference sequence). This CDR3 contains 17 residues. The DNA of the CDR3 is TGTGCCAGCAGTTTATCATTCGACAGCTTTGCTAACTATGGCTACACCTTC. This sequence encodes CASSLSFDSFANYGYTF.

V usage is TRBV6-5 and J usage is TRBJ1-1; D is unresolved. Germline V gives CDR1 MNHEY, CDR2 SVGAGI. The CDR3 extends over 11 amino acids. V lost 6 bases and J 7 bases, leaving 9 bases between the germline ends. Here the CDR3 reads CASRDPGEAFF. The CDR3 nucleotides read TGTGCCAGCAGAGACCCAGGTGAAGCTTTCTTT.

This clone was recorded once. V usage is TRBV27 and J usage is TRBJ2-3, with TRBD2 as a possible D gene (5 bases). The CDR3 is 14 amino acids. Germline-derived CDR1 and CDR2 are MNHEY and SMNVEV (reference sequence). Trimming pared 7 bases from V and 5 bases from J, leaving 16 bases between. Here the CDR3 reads CASTFRVGGDTQYF. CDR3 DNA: TGTGCCAGCACCTTTAGGGTAGGAGGAGATACGCAGTATTTT.

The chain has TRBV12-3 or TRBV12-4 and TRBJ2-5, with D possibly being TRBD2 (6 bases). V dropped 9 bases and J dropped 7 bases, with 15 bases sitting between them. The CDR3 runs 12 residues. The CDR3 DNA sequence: TGTGCCAGTGGAGGGGTAGAGGGGACCCAGTACTTC. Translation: CASGGVEGTQYF.

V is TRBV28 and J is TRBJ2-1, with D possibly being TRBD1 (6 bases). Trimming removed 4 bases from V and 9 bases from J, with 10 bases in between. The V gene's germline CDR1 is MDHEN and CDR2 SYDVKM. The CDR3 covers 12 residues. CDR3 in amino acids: CASSSQGFEQFF. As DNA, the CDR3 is TGTGCCAGCAGTTCTCAGGGGTTTGAGCAGTTCTTC.

As DNA, the CDR3 is TGCGCCAGCAGCTTTTCCCCCCCGGGAGACTATAATTCACCCCTCCACTTT. It encodes CASSFSPPGDYNSPLHF. V gene TRBV4-1 combines with J gene TRBJ1-6, with D unclear. The CDR3 spans 17 residues. Trimming removed 5 bases at V and 3 bases at J, with 17 bases between. Germline CDR1 reads MGHRA; CDR2 reads YSYEKL.

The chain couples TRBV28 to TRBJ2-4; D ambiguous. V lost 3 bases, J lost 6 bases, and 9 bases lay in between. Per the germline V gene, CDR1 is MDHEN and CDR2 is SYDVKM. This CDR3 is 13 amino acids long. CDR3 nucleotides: TGTGCCAGCAGTTTGGGCAGCGCAAACATTCAGTACTTC. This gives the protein CASSLGSANIQYF.

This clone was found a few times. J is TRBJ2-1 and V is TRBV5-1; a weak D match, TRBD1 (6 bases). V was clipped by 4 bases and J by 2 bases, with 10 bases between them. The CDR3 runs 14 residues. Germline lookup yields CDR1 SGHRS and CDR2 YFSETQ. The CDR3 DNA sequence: TGCGCCAGCAGCGTAGGGGGAACCTACAATGAGCAGTTCTTC. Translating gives CASSVGGTYNEQFF. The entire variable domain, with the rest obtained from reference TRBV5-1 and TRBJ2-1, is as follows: KAGVTQTPRYLIKTRGQQVTLSCSPISGHRSVSWYQQTPGQGLQFLFEYFSETQRNKGNFPGRFSGRQFSNSRSEMNVSTLELGDSALYLCASSVGGTYNEQFFGPGTRLTVL.

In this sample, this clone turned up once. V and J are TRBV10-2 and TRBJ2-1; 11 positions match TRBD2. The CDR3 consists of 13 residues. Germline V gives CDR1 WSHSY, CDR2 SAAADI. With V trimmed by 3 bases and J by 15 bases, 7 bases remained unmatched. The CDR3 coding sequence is TGCGCCAGCAGTGACCCAGGACTAGCGGGCTGGTTCTTC. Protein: CASSDPGLAGWFF.